The 30 T cell receptor beta chains presented below share a single source sample, sequenced in a study of T cell repertoires in ileal Crohn's disease. Clones were read by immunoSEQ multiplex PCR, and TCRdb kept only the in-frame ones, dropping some. The data hold about 17,000 clones, with less than 85% observed a single time. Specimen: ileal tissue. The receptors stem from an adult with Crohn's disease.

The rearrangement uses TRBV7-3 and TRBJ1-6; a possible D gene is TRBD1 (6 bases). The CDR3 sequence is 17 residues long. The V gene's germline CDR1 is SGHTA and CDR2 FQGTGA. V lost 0 bases and J lost 7, with 16 bases in between. The CDR3 nucleotides are TGTGCCAGCAGCTTAACGGGAGGGGGGGCGCGGAATTCACCCCTCCACTTT. This gives the protein CASSLTGGGARNSPLHF. The full variable domain, completed using reference TRBV7-3 and TRBJ1-6, is GAGVSQTPSNKVTEKGKYVELRCDPISGHTALYWYRQSLGQGPEFLIYFQGTGAADDSGLPNDRFFAVRPEGSVSTLKIQRTERGDSAVYLCASSLTGGGARNSPLHFGNGTRLTVT.

The rearrangement links TRBV6-1 to TRBJ1-1; D gene uncertain. The ends were cut back, 5 bases at V and 1 base at J, with 14 bases in the middle. The CDR3 runs 15 residues. Germline CDR1 is MNHNS and CDR2 is SASEGT. The CDR3 loop is CASSLRGAPNTEAFF. DNA for the CDR3: TGTGCCAGCAGTCTCCGGGGAGCTCCGAACACTGAAGCTTTCTTT.

The CDR3, as DNA: TGCGCCAGCAGCCAACAGGGACACGGGGACGACAATGAGCAGTTCTTC. Its translation is CASSQQGHGDDNEQFF. J is TRBJ2-1 and V is TRBV4-1; D possibly corresponds to TRBD1 (6 bases). The V end lost 2 bases, the J end lost 5 bases, and 16 bases lay between the germline ends. Germline CDR1 is MGHRA and CDR2 is YSYEKL. The CDR3 runs 16 residues.

On this clone itself: Additional DNA sequences in this sample encode the identical CDR3. The chain recombines TRBV27 with TRBJ1-1; 7 bases agree with TRBD1. Germline V CDR1 and CDR2: MNHEY, SMNVEV (reference sequence). The CDR3 sequence is 15 residues long. Trimming took 4 bases from V and 4 from J; bases not matched to a gene: 9. This CDR3 is CASSSHRGGGTEAFF. CDR3 nucleotides: TGTGCCAGCAGTTCACACAGGGGAGGTGGCACTGAAGCTTTCTTT.

The V and J genes are TRBV7-2 and TRBJ2-3; maybe TRBD2 (6 bases). Trimming took 5 bases from V and 6 from J, leaving 15 bases between them. The CDR3 extends over 14 amino acids. The germline V gene encodes CDR1 SGHTA and CDR2 FQGNSA. In DNA form, the CDR3 reads TGTGCCAGCAGCCCGCGGGGAGCCGGGGATACGCAGTATTTT. Amino acid sequence: CASSPRGAGDTQYF.

This clone was seen a single time. The V gene is TRBV7-8, the J gene TRBJ2-7, with 10 bases aligning to TRBD2. J lost 1 base, V lost 1 base, and 4 bases had no gene match. Germline CDR1 SGHVS, CDR2 FQNEAQ. This CDR3 contains 16 residues. The chain's CDR3 is CASSLGAGGVSYEQYF. CDR3 coding DNA: TGTGCCAGCAGCTTAGGAGCGGGAGGGGTTTCCTACGAGCAGTACTTC.

The chain combines TRBV18 with TRBJ2-7, with 7 nucleotides matching TRBD1. The CDR3 extends over 14 amino acids. CDR1 KGHSH and CDR2 LQKENI come from the germline V gene. Trimming cost V 2 bases and J 4 bases; bases outside gene matches: 5. The CDR3 coding sequence is TGTGCCAGCTCACCAAGACAGGGTTTTTACGAGCAGTACTTC. This gives the protein CASSPRQGFYEQYF.

This clone has just one count. The rearrangement uses TRBV6-6 and TRBJ1-1; 7 bases fit TRBD1. The CDR3 sequence is 15 residues long. Germline V gene lookup returns CDR1 MNHNY and CDR2 SVGAGI (reference sequence). The V and J ends lost 2 bases and 1 base, in that order; junction bases with no gene match: 4. CDR3 amino acids: CASSYDRVPNTEAFF. CDR3 DNA: TGTGCCAGCAGTTACGACAGGGTTCCGAACACTGAAGCTTTCTTT.

V and J are TRBV7-2 and TRBJ1-5; D is perhaps TRBD1 (5 bases). Germline V lookup: CDR1 SGHTA, CDR2 FQGNSA. V was shortened by 1 base and J by 0 bases, with 13 bases between the two germline ends. The CDR3 has 17 amino acids. The CDR3 here is CASSLGRGGHSNQPQHF. The CDR3 coding sequence is TGTGCCAGCAGCTTAGGGAGGGGAGGGCATAGCAATCAGCCCCAGCATTTT.

This clone was detected once. J is TRBJ2-7 and V is TRBV7-9; 14 bases agree with TRBD2. The CDR3 is 18 residues long. Per the germline V gene, CDR1 is SEHNR and CDR2 is FQNEAQ (reference sequence). J was trimmed by 0 bases and V by 1 base; bases with no gene match: 5. DNA for the CDR3: TGTGCCAGCAGCTTAGTTGGACTAGCGGGGGGACTCTCCTACGAGCAGTACTTC. This gives the protein CASSLVGLAGGLSYEQYF.

This clone has just a few counts. This chain uses TRBV10-3 with TRBJ2-3; 8 bases are a match to TRBD2. CDR3 length: 17 residues. The germline V gene encodes CDR1 ENHRY and CDR2 SYGVKD. Unmatched junction bases numbered 13, after V lost 8 bases and J lost 0 bases. CDR3 sequence: CAIHPGGGKSSTDTQYF. DNA of the CDR3: TGTGCCATCCACCCCGGGGGGGGGAAGTCTAGCACAGATACGCAGTATTTT.

The chain is built from TRBV5-6 and TRBJ1-2, with D possibly being TRBD1 (6 bases). Per germline, CDR1 SGHDT and CDR2 YYEEEE. Trimming removed 3 bases from V and 0 bases from J, with 12 bases in between. There are 15 residues in the CDR3. For the CDR3, the DNA is TGTGCCAGCAGCTCACTCGGGACATCTAACTATGGCTACACCTTC. This translates into CASSSLGTSNYGYTF. The whole variable domain, remainder taken from reference TRBV5-6 and TRBJ1-2, is DAGVTQSPTHLIKTRGQQVTLRCSPKSGHDTVSWYQQALGQGPQFIFQYYEEEERQRGNFPDRFSGHQFPNYSSELNVNALLLGDSALYLCASSSLGTSNYGYTFGSGTRLTVV.

The DNA for the CDR3 is TGTGCAACACAGGGGGCGCCTGCAGAACCCCTCCACTTT. Its protein product is CATQGAPAEPLHF. The genes are TRBV12-5 and TRBJ1-6; 9 bases match TRBD1. Germline V gene lookup returns CDR1 LGHNT and CDR2 FRNRAP. The CDR3 spans 13 residues.

The CDR3: CASSGGKGNTEAFF. The CDR3 DNA is TGTGCCAGCAGCGGAGGTAAAGGGAACACTGAAGCTTTCTTT. The chain recombines TRBV9 with TRBJ1-1; D unresolved. The ends were cut back, 3 bases at V and 1 base at J, with 10 bases in the middle. Germline CDR1 is SGDLS and CDR2 is YYNGEE. The CDR3 is made up of 14 amino acids.

The chain combines TRBV7-9 with TRBJ1-4; 8 bases line up with TRBD1. The CDR3 totals 17 residues. The germline V gene has CDR1 SEHNR and CDR2 FQNEAQ (reference sequence). Trimming at V came to 5 bases and at J to 5 bases, leaving 13 bases not matched to a gene. The CDR3 here is CASSPPIGTGRNEKLFF. The DNA for the CDR3 is TGTGCCAGCAGCCCCCCCATCGGGACAGGAAGGAATGAAAAACTGTTTTTT.

The chain is built from TRBV6-1 and TRBJ2-3, with D possibly TRBD2 on 6 matching bases. There are 12 residues in the CDR3. V gave up 7 bases and J gave up 5 bases, with 10 bases separating them. From germline, CDR1 is MNHNS and CDR2 SASEGT. The CDR3 sequence: CASTQAGDTQYF. Written as DNA, the CDR3 is TGTGCCAGCACCCAAGCGGGAGATACGCAGTATTTT.

The chain recombines TRBV5-5 with TRBJ2-7; 8 nucleotides align to TRBD1. CDR3 length: 16 residues. Germline values: CDR1 SGHKS, CDR2 YYEKEE (reference sequence). The ends lost 3 bases at V and 3 bases at J; junction bases unmatched: 11. The chain's CDR3 is CASSSEGQGRGYEQYF. Written as DNA, the CDR3 is TGTGCCAGCAGCTCTGAAGGACAGGGAAGAGGCTACGAGCAGTACTTC.

The chain is built from TRBV30 and TRBJ2-7; TRBD1 matches at 7 bases. The V segment lost 2 bases and the J segment 6 bases; nucleotides outside the gene matches: 10. In germline, CDR1 is GTSNPN, CDR2 SVGIG (reference sequence). The CDR3 covers 14 residues. CDR3 in DNA: TGTGCCTGGAGTCGAGGGGGCAGTCTGGTCGAGCAGTACTTC. Translated, it gives CAWSRGGSLVEQYF.

V and J are TRBV9 and TRBJ2-2; perhaps TRBD2 as D (6 bases). V was clipped by 0 bases and J by 0 bases, with 6 bases between them. The CDR3 has 15 amino acids. Germline V gives CDR1 SGDLS, CDR2 YYNGEE. The CDR3 spells CASSVGTTNTGELFF. As DNA, the CDR3 is TGTGCCAGCAGCGTAGGGACTACGAACACCGGGGAGCTGTTTTTT.

The chain is built from TRBV7-9 and TRBJ2-2; 11 nucleotides match TRBD1. This CDR3 comprises 19 residues. Germline V CDR1 and CDR2: SEHNR, FQNEAQ (reference sequence). Losses at the gene ends were 5 bases for V and 7 bases for J; bases not matched to a gene: 18. CDR3 DNA sequence: TGTGCCAGCAGCCCTCTCTTGGGGATCGGACAGGGGGCAGGCGGGGAGCTGTTTTTT. Its protein is CASSPLLGIGQGAGGELFF.

The chain uses TRBV5-1 and TRBJ1-4; a weak D match, TRBD1 (6 bases). CDR3 size: 13 residues. V lost 4 bases, J lost 8 bases, and 12 bases lay in between. Germline values: CDR1 SGHRS, CDR2 YFSETQ. CDR3 protein: CASSRMTGEKLFF. CDR3 in DNA: TGCGCCAGCAGCAGGATGACAGGCGAAAAACTGTTTTTT.

A few counts support this clone. This chain joins TRBV10-3 and TRBJ2-7; the match to TRBD1 covers 9 bases. The CDR3 has 14 amino acids. Germline V gene lookup returns CDR1 ENHRY and CDR2 SYGVKD. The V and J ends lost 4 bases and 3 bases, in that order; junction bases with no gene match: 4. This chain's CDR3 is CAISVRDRDYEQYF. DNA for the CDR3: TGTGCCATCAGTGTCCGGGACAGGGACTACGAGCAGTACTTC.

This clone was recorded only once. The chain employs TRBV5-4 and TRBJ1-1; D is unresolved. The CDR3 loop spans 14 amino acids. Between the trimmed V and J ends, which lost 3 bases and 1 base, there was a span of 10 bases. Germline V gives CDR1 SGHNT, CDR2 YYREEE (reference sequence). CDR3 in amino acids: CASSSDRGNTEAFF. The CDR3 DNA reads TGTGCCAGCAGCTCTGACCGAGGGAACACTGAAGCTTTCTTT.

CDR3 in DNA: TGTGCCAGCAGTGCCTCCCGGGAGCTCAATGAGCAGTTCTTC. Its translation: CASSASRELNEQFF. This chain links TRBV6-1 with TRBJ2-1; TRBD2 is a possible D gene (6 bases). V gave up 4 bases and J gave up 6 bases, with 13 bases separating them. Germline V CDR1 and CDR2: MNHNS, SASEGT. This CDR3 region has 14 residues.

This clone showed up just a few times. The chain joins TRBV19 to TRBJ2-1, with D hard to call. The V end lost 5 bases, the J end lost 0 bases, and 11 bases lay between the germline ends. In germline, CDR1 is LNHDA, CDR2 SQIVND (reference sequence). This CDR3 has 15 amino acids. The CDR3 region is CASSPPKSSYNEQFF. For the CDR3, the DNA is TGTGCCAGTAGTCCACCTAAGAGCTCCTACAATGAGCAGTTCTTC.

This chain links TRBV5-4 with TRBJ1-2, with TRBD1 as a possible D gene (6 bases). Germline CDR1 SGHNT, CDR2 YYREEE (reference sequence). V was trimmed by 0 bases and J by 8 bases, leaving 8 bases between them. The CDR3 is 12 amino acids. In DNA form, the CDR3 reads TGTGCCAGCAGCTTGGACACAGGGGGCTACACCTTC. It specifies CASSLDTGGYTF.

The rearrangement links TRBV2 to TRBJ2-3; possible D gene TRBD1, 5 bases. V was shortened by 7 bases and J by 2 bases, with 16 bases between the two germline ends. The CDR3 contains 15 residues. CDR1 and CDR2 from the germline V gene are SNHLY and FYNNEI. For the CDR3, the DNA is TGTGCCAGCAAGGGGCAGGGAACTAACACAGATACGCAGTATTTT. Translating it yields CASKGQGTNTDTQYF.

The genes are TRBV4-3 and TRBJ2-7; the D gene is possibly TRBD2 (6 bases). The V end was cut by 2 bases, the J end by 3 bases, with 11 bases between. CDR3 length equals 14 residues. The germline V gene encodes CDR1 LGHNA and CDR2 YSLEER. CDR3 nucleotide sequence: TGCGCCAGCAGCCAACTAATGGGAGGCTACGAGCAGTACTTC. Translating it yields CASSQLMGGYEQYF.

The rearrangement links TRBV10-1 to TRBJ1-5; 7 bases agree with TRBD1. Germline CDR1 reads WNHNN; CDR2 reads SYGVQD (reference sequence). V was clipped by 4 bases and J by 4 bases; unmatched bases: 10. CDR3 size: 16 residues. The CDR3 nucleotides are TGCGCCAGCAGTGTACTCTTCGGGACAGAGAATCAGCCCCAGCATTTT. Its protein is CASSVLFGTENQPQHF.

V and J are TRBV29-1 and TRBJ2-1; 14 positions match TRBD2. Germline V CDR1 and CDR2: SQVTM, ANQGSEA. V dropped 2 bases and J dropped 9; count of bases not matched to a gene: 6. The CDR3 loop spans 15 amino acids. This chain's CDR3 is CSVELGTSGGGEQFF. In DNA form, the CDR3 reads TGCAGCGTTGAATTGGGGACTAGCGGGGGTGGTGAGCAGTTCTTC.